This passage covers 26 T cell receptor beta chains from one sample sequenced in a study of T-cell reconstitution after alpha-beta-depleted transplantation in children. Unique molecular identifiers were used to barcode this TCRbeta library. Each CDR3 protein gets one entry after TCRdb re-called the PCR reads with MiXCR. This table holds fewer than 750,000 distinct CDR3 sequences, more than 20% found once. Sequenced here: PBMCs, sampled before TCRalphabeta/CD19-depleted stem cell transplant. These receptors were obtained from a boy younger than two with Wiskott-Aldrich syndrome, due to receive a stem cell transplant.

The chain joins TRBV20-1 to TRBJ2-3; possibly TRBD2 for D (7 bases). The CDR3 extends over 13 amino acids. Germline V gives CDR1 DFQATT, CDR2 SNEGSKA (reference sequence). Trimming stripped 3 bases from V and 1 base from J, with 8 bases between. As DNA, the CDR3 is TGCAGTGCTAGCGGGGGGCGCACAGATACGCAGTATTTT. It codes for CSASGGRTDTQYF.

This clonotype was observed a handful of times. The chain employs TRBV29-1 and TRBJ2-3; possible D gene TRBD1, 5 bases. Germline CDR1 SQVTM, CDR2 ANQGSEA. The CDR3 consists of 15 residues. Trimming stripped 3 bases from V and 0 bases from J, with 13 bases between. This CDR3 reads CSVEGFAGSTDTQYF. CDR3 nucleotides: TGCAGCGTTGAGGGGTTTGCAGGGAGCACAGATACGCAGTATTTT.

The chain carries TRBV10-3 and TRBJ2-1; TRBD2 matches at 9 bases. The CDR3 is made up of 18 amino acids. V lost 0 bases, J lost 8 bases, and 14 bases stayed unmatched. Germline V lookup: CDR1 ENHRY, CDR2 SYGVKD. This chain's CDR3 is CAISESTRASGIMDEQFF. DNA for the CDR3: TGTGCCATCAGTGAGTCGACTAGGGCTAGCGGGATTATGGATGAGCAGTTCTTC.

This clonotype was picked up a small number of times. The chain uses TRBV7-4 and TRBJ2-7; no reliable D call. Per the germline V gene, CDR1 is SGHVT and CDR2 is SQSDAQ. Trimming left V 4 bases short and J 5 bases short, with 9 bases between. There are 12 residues in the CDR3. CDR3 residues: CASSSRSHEQYF. The DNA of the CDR3 is TGTGCCAGCAGCTCCCGAAGCCACGAGCAGTACTTC.

This clonotype was counted only a few times. This chain uses TRBV7-8 with TRBJ2-1, with 9 bases lining up with TRBD1. The germline V gene encodes CDR1 SGHVS and CDR2 FQNEAQ. V shed 4 bases, J shed 5 bases, and the junction held 6 bases outside the gene matches. The CDR3 length is 15 residues. The CDR3 coding sequence is TGTGCCAGCAGCTCTCCACAGGGGGCGAACAATGAGCAGTTCTTC. Translating it yields CASSSPQGANNEQFF.

The rearrangement uses TRBV3-1 and TRBJ1-2; 8 bases line up with TRBD1. The V gene's germline CDR1 is LGHDT and CDR2 YNNKEL (reference sequence). The CDR3 has 13 amino acids. J gave up 9 bases and V 2 bases, and 5 bases lay outside the gene matches. The CDR3 nucleotides read TGTGCCAGCAGCCAACCTTGGGACAGGAGCTACACCTTC. It specifies CASSQPWDRSYTF.

The chain joins TRBV5-1 to TRBJ1-2, with D unclear. This CDR3 comprises 15 residues. In germline, CDR1 is SGHRS, CDR2 YFSETQ. Trimming stripped 0 bases from V and 1 base from J, with 10 bases between. This chain's CDR3 is CASSLVPGLNYGYTF. The CDR3 coding sequence is TGCGCCAGCAGCTTGGTTCCAGGCCTTAACTATGGCTACACCTTC.

The rearrangement uses TRBV24-1 and TRBJ2-2; the D is unclear. The V end was cut by 5 bases, the J end by 6 bases, with 9 bases between. Germline V lookup: CDR1 KGHDR, CDR2 SFDVKD. The CDR3 sequence is 13 residues long. Here the CDR3 reads CATSGLRPGELFF. In DNA form, the CDR3 reads TGTGCCACCAGTGGACTCAGACCCGGGGAGCTGTTTTTT.

This rearrangement joins TRBV5-1 to TRBJ1-2; 9 nucleotides line up with TRBD1. This CDR3 has 16 amino acids. V was clipped by 4 bases and J by 4 bases; unmatched bases: 11. In germline, CDR1 is SGHRS, CDR2 YFSETQ. Written as DNA, the CDR3 is TGCGCCAGCAGCCCGTCAGGGACAGGGCAGGTCTATGGCTACACCTTC. Translated: CASSPSGTGQVYGYTF.

The V gene is TRBV29-1, the J gene TRBJ1-2; TRBD1 matches at 7 bases. Trimming removed 7 bases from V and 2 bases from J; junction bases left unmatched: 4. Germline CDR1 reads SQVTM; CDR2 reads ANQGSEA. The length of the CDR3 is 12 residues. CDR3 residues: CSALTGNYGYTF. The DNA for the CDR3 is TGCAGCGCCCTGACAGGGAACTATGGCTACACCTTC.

The chain joins TRBV12-3 or TRBV12-4 to TRBJ2-6, with TRBD1 matching 10 bases. V was pared by 6 bases and J by 2 bases, with 4 bases of the junction left unmatched. CDR3 size: 16 residues. In DNA form, the CDR3 reads TGTGCCAGCAGCCGAGGACAGGGGGCTGGGGCCAACGTCCTGACTTTC. This translates into CASSRGQGAGANVLTF.

This clonotype was seen a handful of times. The chain combines TRBV4-2 with TRBJ1-1; 9 bases match TRBD1. Germline lookup yields CDR1 LGHNA and CDR2 YNFKEQ. With 3 bases clipped from V and 1 base from J, the junction kept 9 bases outside the gene matches. This CDR3 contains 17 residues. This CDR3 reads CASSHAGPGQGNTEAFF. The CDR3, as DNA: TGTGCCAGCAGCCACGCTGGGCCGGGACAGGGGAACACTGAAGCTTTCTTT.

V gene TRBV10-3 combines with J gene TRBJ1-4; TRBD1 might be the D (5 bases). CDR3 length: 14 residues. Trimming cost V 2 bases and J 7 bases, with 11 bases left between them. The germline V gene has CDR1 ENHRY and CDR2 SYGVKD. The CDR3, as DNA: TGTGCCATCAGTGAGGTCCGGGGCGGTGAAAAACTGTTTTTT. Translating gives CAISEVRGGEKLFF.

This clonotype turned up a few times. CDR3 sequence: CAISDQGQGNSPLHF. The CDR3 DNA reads TGTGCCATCAGTGATCAGGGACAGGGGAATTCACCCCTCCACTTT. The V call is TRBV10-3, the J call TRBJ1-6, with 10 bases fitting TRBD1. The J segment lost 7 bases and the V segment lost 3 bases, leaving 3 bases of the junction unmatched. The CDR3 totals 15 residues. The V gene's germline CDR1 is ENHRY and CDR2 SYGVKD.

This clonotype was detected only a few times. The chain recombines TRBV5-1 with TRBJ2-7, with TRBD2 identical over 7 bases. Germline CDR1 reads SGHRS; CDR2 reads YFSETQ. The ends lost 0 bases at V and 6 bases at J; junction bases unmatched: 9. The CDR3 consists of 15 residues. CDR3 amino acids: CASSLVSSGGIEQYF. The CDR3 DNA sequence: TGCGCCAGCAGCTTGGTGTCTAGCGGAGGTATCGAGCAGTACTTC.

This clonotype has only a few counts. Here the CDR3 reads CAGNLGVNEQFF. DNA of the CDR3: TGCGCGGGGAATCTTGGTGTAAATGAGCAGTTCTTC. The chain uses TRBV20-1 and TRBJ2-1; TRBD2 is a possible D gene (6 bases). The CDR3 loop spans 12 amino acids. From germline, CDR1 is DFQATT and CDR2 SNEGSKA (reference sequence).

This clonotype was detected only a few times. The chain has TRBV4-1 and TRBJ2-2; TRBD1 or TRBD2 may be the D gene (5 bases each). The V gene lost 3 bases and the J gene lost 2 bases, with 28 bases spanning the gap. Germline values: CDR1 MGHRA, CDR2 YSYEKL. This CDR3 has 21 amino acids. Here the CDR3 reads CASSQNPQGQFEGSNTGELFF. The CDR3 nucleotides are TGCGCCAGCAGCCAGAATCCCCAGGGCCAGTTTGAGGGCTCAAACACCGGGGAGCTGTTTTTT.

In this sample, this clonotype turned up a few times. V and J are TRBV12-3 or TRBV12-4 and TRBJ1-1, with a possible D match to TRBD1 (6 bases). The CDR3 has 12 residues. V was trimmed by 6 bases and J by 12 bases, leaving 17 bases between them. CDR3 DNA sequence: TGTGCCAGCAGCCGGGACACCCGGATCCCTTTCTTT. Translated, it gives CASSRDTRIPFF.

This clonotype was seen more than once but under ten times. The rearrangement joins TRBV11-2 to TRBJ2-1; unclear D gene. The CDR3 is 12 residues long. Germline-derived CDR1 and CDR2 are SGHAT and FQNNGV. V lost 2 bases and J lost 14, with 13 bases in between. The CDR3 here is CASSLTDMPEFF. DNA for the CDR3: TGTGCCAGCAGCTTAACAGATATGCCCGAGTTCTTC.

This clonotype was observed a few times. This rearrangement joins TRBV6-1 to TRBJ1-1; D gene unclear. V dropped 7 bases and J dropped 0 bases, with 9 bases sitting between them. The CDR3 extends over 13 amino acids. Looked up from germline, CDR1 is MNHNS and CDR2 is SASEGT. The CDR3 protein is CASTGGLNTEAFF. CDR3 nucleotide sequence: TGTGCCAGCACGGGCGGCTTGAACACTGAAGCTTTCTTT.

In this sample, this clonotype turned up a few times. This chain connects TRBV28 to TRBJ1-6; tentatively, D is TRBD1 (5 bases). The CDR3 runs 17 residues. Germline V lookup: CDR1 MDHEN, CDR2 SYDVKM. With 11 bases removed from V and 5 bases from J, the gap between germline ends came to 25 bases. CDR3 protein: CAANAGRLRRDNSPLHF. In DNA form, the CDR3 reads TGTGCCGCGAATGCAGGGCGGCTTCGCAGAGATAATTCACCCCTCCACTTT.

This chain connects TRBV20-1 to TRBJ2-5; TRBD2 matches at 8 bases. Germline V gene lookup returns CDR1 DFQATT and CDR2 SNEGSKA (reference sequence). The CDR3 length is 13 residues. V shed 1 base and J 9 bases; nucleotides not matched to a gene: 7. CDR3 DNA: TGCAGTGCTAGAGCGGCTAGCGGGCGGGCCCAGTACTTC. The encoded protein is CSARAASGRAQYF.

This chain joins TRBV2 and TRBJ2-7, with D uncertain. CDR3 length: 12 residues. V shed 8 bases and J shed 1 base, with 9 bases lying between them. The germline V gene has CDR1 SNHLY and CDR2 FYNNEI. The CDR3 nucleotides are TGTGCCAGCTGGGTGGGATCCTACGAGCAGTACTTC. It codes for CASWVGSYEQYF.

This clonotype was seen a few times. The chain recombines TRBV9 with TRBJ2-3; 9 bases align to TRBD2. V lost 2 bases and J lost 1; bases outside the gene matches: 5. The CDR3 consists of 16 residues. The germline V gene encodes CDR1 SGDLS and CDR2 YYNGEE. The CDR3 coding sequence is TGTGCCAGCAGCGTGGGTCCTAGCGGGGGCACAGATACGCAGTATTTT. This sequence encodes CASSVGPSGGTDTQYF.

Comment on this clonotype: One junction end disagrees with the germline gene, perhaps due to a read error. The genes are TRBV20-1 and TRBJ2-5; no clear D. The germline V gene has CDR1 DFQATT and CDR2 SNEGSKA (reference sequence). This CDR3 is built from 13 residues. CDR3 residues: CSARFPAQEPQYF. CDR3 coding DNA: TGCAGTGCTAGGTTTCCAGCCCAAGAGCCCCAGTACTTC.

The table lists this clonotype with a few counts. J is TRBJ2-7 and V is TRBV14; D gene ambiguous. Trimming shortened V by 4 bases and J by 4 bases, and 20 bases separated the two germline ends. Germline V gives CDR1 SGHDN, CDR2 FVKESK. CDR3 length: 16 amino acids. Written as DNA, the CDR3 is TGTGCCAGCAGCCGGACGATCAGCGCAAAGATGTACGAGCAGTACTTC. Translating it yields CASSRTISAKMYEQYF.